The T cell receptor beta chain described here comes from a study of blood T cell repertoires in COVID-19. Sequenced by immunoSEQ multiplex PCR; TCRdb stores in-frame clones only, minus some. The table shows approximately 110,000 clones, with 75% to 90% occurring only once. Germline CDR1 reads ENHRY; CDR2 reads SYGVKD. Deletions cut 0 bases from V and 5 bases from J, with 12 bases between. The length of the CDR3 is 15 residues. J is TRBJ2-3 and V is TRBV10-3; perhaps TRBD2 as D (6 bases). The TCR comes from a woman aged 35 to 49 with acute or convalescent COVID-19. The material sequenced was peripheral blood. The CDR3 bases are TGTGCCATCAGTGAGTCGGCGGGATCCATAGATACGCAGTATTTT. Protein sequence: CAISESAGSIDTQYF.